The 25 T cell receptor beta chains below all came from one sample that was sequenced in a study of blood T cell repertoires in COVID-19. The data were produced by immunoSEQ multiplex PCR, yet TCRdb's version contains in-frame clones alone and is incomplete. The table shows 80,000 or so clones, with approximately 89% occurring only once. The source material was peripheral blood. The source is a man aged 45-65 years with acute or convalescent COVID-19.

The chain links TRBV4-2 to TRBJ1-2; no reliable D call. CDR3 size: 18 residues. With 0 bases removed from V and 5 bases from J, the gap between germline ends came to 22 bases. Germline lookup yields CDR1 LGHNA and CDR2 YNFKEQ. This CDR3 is CASSQDPHDKVSEYGYTF. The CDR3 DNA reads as TGTGCCAGCAGCCAAGATCCCCATGACAAGGTCTCCGAATATGGCTACACCTTC.

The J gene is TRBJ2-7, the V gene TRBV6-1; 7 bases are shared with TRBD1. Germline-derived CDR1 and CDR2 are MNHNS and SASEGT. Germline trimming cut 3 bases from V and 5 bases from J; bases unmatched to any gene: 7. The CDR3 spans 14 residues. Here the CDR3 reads CASSEDRLAHEQYV. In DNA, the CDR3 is TGTGCCAGCAGTGAGGACAGGCTGGCACACGAGCAGTACGTC.

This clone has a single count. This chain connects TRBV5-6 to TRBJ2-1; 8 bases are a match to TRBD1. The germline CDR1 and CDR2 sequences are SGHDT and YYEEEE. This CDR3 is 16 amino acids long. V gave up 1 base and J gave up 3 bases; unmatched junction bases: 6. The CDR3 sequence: CASSLFSGQGYNEQFF. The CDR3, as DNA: TGTGCCAGCAGCTTGTTTTCAGGACAGGGCTACAATGAGCAGTTCTTC. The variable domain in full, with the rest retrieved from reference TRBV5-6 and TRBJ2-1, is DAGVTQSPTHLIKTRGQQVTLRCSPKSGHDTVSWYQQALGQGPQFIFQYYEEEERQRGNFPDRFSGHQFPNYSSELNVNALLLGDSALYLCASSLFSGQGYNEQFFGPGTRLTVL.

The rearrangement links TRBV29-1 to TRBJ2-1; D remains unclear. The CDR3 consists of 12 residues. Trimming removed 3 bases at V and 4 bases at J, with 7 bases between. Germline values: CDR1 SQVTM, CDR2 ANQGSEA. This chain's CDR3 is CSVDGRYNEQFF. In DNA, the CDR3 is TGCAGCGTTGACGGCAGGTACAATGAGCAGTTCTTC.

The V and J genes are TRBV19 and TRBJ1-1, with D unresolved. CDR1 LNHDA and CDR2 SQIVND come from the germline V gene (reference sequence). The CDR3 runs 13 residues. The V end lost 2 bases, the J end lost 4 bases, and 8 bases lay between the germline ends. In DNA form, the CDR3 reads TGTGCCAGTAGTATACTCGGGTCCACTGAAGCTTTCTTT. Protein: CASSILGSTEAFF.

This CDR3 is CASLALSYNEQFF. As DNA, the CDR3 is TGTGCCAGTCTAGCGTTATCCTACAATGAGCAGTTCTTC. J is TRBJ2-1 and V is TRBV2, with a weak D call TRBD2 (6 bases). Deletions cut 9 bases from V and 1 base from J, with 10 bases between. CDR3 length equals 13 residues. Germline CDR1 SNHLY, CDR2 FYNNEI.

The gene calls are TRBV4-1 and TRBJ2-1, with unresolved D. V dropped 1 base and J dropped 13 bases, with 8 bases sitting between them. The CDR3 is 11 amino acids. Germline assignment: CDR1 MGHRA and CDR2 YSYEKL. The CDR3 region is CASSQGAAQFF. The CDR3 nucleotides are TGCGCCAGCAGCCAAGGAGCTGCTCAGTTCTTC.

The CDR3 sequence is CASSSRRAYGANVLTF. The CDR3 DNA reads TGTGCCAGCAGCTCCCGCAGGGCGTATGGGGCCAACGTCCTGACTTTC. The rearrangement joins TRBV9 to TRBJ2-6; possibly TRBD1 for D (5 bases). Trimming pared 4 bases from V and 3 bases from J, leaving 14 bases between. The CDR3 has 16 amino acids. Per the germline V gene, CDR1 is SGDLS and CDR2 is YYNGEE.

The CDR3 DNA is TGTGCCAGCAGCGTAGGACTAGCGGTCACCACAGATACGCAGTATTTT. Its protein is CASSVGLAVTTDTQYF. The chain couples TRBV9 to TRBJ2-3; TRBD2 agrees at 9 bases. V lost 0 bases to trimming and J lost 2 bases; unmatched junction nucleotides: 4. The CDR3 covers 16 residues. Germline V gives CDR1 SGDLS, CDR2 YYNGEE.

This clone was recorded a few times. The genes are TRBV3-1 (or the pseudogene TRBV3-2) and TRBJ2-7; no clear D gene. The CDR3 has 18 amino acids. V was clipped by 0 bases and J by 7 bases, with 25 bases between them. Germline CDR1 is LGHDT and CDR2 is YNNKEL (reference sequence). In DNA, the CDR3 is TGTGCCAGCAGCCAAGATTTCAGTCATTGTCTACAGCACTGGGAGCAGTACGTC. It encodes CASSQDFSHCLQHWEQYV.

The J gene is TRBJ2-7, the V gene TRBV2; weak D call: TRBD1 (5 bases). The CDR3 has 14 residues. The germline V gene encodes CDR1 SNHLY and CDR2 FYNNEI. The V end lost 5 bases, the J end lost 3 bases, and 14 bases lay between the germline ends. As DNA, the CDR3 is TGTGCCAGCAGTATAACTTTCAGGGTCTACGAGCAGTACGTC. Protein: CASSITFRVYEQYV.

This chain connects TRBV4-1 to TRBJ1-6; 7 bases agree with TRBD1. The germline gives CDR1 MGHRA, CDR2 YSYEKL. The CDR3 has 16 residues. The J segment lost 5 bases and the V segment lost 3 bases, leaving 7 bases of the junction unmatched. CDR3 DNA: TGCGCCAGCAGCCAGTCAAAGGGGACAGATAATTCACCCCTCCACTTT. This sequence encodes CASSQSKGTDNSPLHF.

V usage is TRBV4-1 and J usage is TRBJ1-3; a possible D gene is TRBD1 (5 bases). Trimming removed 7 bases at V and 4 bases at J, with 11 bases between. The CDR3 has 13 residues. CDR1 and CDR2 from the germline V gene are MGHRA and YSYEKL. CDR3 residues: CASKQVAGNTIYF. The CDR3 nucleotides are TGCGCCAGCAAACAGGTAGCCGGAAACACCATATATTTT.

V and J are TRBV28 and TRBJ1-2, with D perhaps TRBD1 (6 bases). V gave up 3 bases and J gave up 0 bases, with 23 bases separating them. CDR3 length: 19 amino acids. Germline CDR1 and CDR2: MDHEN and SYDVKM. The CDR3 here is CASSLVVRGPLLANYGYTF. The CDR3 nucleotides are TGTGCCAGCAGTTTGGTGGTCAGGGGACCTCTTCTAGCTAACTATGGCTACACCTTC.

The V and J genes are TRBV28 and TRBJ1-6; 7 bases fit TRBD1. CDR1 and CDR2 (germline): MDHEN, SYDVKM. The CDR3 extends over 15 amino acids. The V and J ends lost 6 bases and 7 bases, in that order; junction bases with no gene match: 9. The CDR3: CASSRRQGRNSPLHF. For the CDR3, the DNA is TGTGCCAGCAGCCGTAGACAGGGCCGGAATTCACCCCTCCACTTT.

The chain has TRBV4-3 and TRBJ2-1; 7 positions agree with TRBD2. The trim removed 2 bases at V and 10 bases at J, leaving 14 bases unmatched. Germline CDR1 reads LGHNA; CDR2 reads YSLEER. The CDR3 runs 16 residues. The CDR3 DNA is TGCGCCAGCAGCCAAATGGGGGGGGTCTCCTTGAGGGAGCAGTTCTTC. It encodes CASSQMGGVSLREQFF.

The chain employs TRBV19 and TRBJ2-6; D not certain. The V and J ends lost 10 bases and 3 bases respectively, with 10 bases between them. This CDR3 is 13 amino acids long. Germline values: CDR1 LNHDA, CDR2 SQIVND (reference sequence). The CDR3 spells CATSADGANVLTF. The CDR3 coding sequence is TGTGCCACCTCGGCGGATGGGGCCAACGTCCTGACTTTC.

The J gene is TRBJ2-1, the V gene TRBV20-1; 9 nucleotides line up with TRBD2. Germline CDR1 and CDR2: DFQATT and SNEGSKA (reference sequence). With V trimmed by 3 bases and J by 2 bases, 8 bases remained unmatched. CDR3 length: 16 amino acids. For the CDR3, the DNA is TGCAGTGCTAGTAAGGTGGCTAGCGGGACCTACAATGAGCAGTTCTTC. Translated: CSASKVASGTYNEQFF.

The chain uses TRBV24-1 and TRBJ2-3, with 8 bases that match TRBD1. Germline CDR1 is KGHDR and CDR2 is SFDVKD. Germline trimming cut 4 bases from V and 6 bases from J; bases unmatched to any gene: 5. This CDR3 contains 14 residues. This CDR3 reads CATSDRTGRDTQYF. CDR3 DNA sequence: TGTGCCACCAGTGACCGGACAGGGAGGGATACGCAGTATTTT.

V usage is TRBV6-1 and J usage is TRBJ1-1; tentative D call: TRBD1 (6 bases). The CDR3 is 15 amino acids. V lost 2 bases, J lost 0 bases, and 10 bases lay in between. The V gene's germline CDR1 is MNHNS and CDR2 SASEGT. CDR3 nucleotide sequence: TGTGCCAGCAGTGAATACGGACAGATGAACACTGAAGCTTTCTTT. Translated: CASSEYGQMNTEAFF.

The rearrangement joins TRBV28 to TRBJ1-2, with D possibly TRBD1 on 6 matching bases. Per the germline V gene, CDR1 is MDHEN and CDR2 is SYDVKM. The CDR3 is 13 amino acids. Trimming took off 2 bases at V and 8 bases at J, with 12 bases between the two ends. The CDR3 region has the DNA TGTGCCAGCAGTTTACCCCGACAGGAAGGCTACACCTTC. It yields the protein CASSLPRQEGYTF.

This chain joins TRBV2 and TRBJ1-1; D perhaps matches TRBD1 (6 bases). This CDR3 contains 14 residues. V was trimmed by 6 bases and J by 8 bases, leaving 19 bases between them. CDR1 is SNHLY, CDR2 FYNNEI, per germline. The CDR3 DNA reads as TGTGCCAGCAGCGGACAGAGGAGAATACTAGAAGCTTTCTTT. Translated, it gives CASSGQRRILEAFF. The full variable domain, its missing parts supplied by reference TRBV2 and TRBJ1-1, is EPEVTQTPSHQVTQMGQEVILRCVPISNHLYFYWYRQILGQKVEFLVSFYNNEISEKSEIFDDQFSVERPDGSNFTLKIRSTKLEDSAMYFCASSGQRRILEAFFGQGTRLTVV.

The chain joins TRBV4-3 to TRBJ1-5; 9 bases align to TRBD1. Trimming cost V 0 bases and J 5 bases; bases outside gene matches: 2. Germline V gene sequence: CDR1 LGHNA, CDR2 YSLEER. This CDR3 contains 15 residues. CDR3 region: CASSQDRTGDQPQHF. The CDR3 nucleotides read TGCGCCAGCAGCCAAGATAGGACAGGGGATCAGCCCCAGCATTTT.

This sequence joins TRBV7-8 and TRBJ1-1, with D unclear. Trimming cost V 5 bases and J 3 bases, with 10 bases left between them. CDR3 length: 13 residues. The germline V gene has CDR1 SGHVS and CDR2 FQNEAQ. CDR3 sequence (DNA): TGTGCCAGCAGCCCAAGGAGAGACACTGAAGCTTTCTTT. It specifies CASSPRRDTEAFF.

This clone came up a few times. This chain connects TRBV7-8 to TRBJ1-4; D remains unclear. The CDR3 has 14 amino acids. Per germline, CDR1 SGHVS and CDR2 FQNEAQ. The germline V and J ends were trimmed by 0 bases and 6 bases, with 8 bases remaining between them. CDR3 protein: CASSLAQAHEKLFF. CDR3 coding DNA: TGTGCCAGCAGCTTAGCCCAGGCCCATGAAAAACTGTTTTTT.